The sequence of this T cell receptor beta chain was determined in a study of shared clonotypes between healthy human individuals. Study-wide points: Relative to their counterparts shared across all four donors, non-shared clonotypes exhibited diminished generation probabilities. Memory subsets had estimated richness that was generally smaller than that of naive subsets.

V dropped 3 bases and J dropped 0 bases, with 12 bases sitting between them. The CDR3 contains 15 residues. Germline CDR1 reads SEHNR; CDR2 reads FQNEAQ (reference sequence). The naive CD8 subset, CD45RO-negative cells positively selected for CCR7, excluded terminally differentiated effector memory CD45RA+ cells. A note on this clone: The target antigen is unknown.

Deep-level running was used for the assay. Sorted subsets were amplified in replicate PCRs using around 200 ng DNA, around 30,000 T cell genomes. The table came from immunoSEQ multiplex PCR; TCRdb's copy has only in-frame clones and leaves some out. The table has hundreds of thousands of clones, 90% to 95% seen once. Sequenced sample: naive CD8+ T cells sorted from blood. The gene calls are TRBV7-9 and TRBJ2-7; D is undetermined. This clonotype was sampled from a young man in good health. CDR3 DNA sequence: TGTGCCAGCAGCTTGGAAACGGAAATCTCCTACGAGCAGTACTTC. Its protein product is CASSLETEISYEQYF.